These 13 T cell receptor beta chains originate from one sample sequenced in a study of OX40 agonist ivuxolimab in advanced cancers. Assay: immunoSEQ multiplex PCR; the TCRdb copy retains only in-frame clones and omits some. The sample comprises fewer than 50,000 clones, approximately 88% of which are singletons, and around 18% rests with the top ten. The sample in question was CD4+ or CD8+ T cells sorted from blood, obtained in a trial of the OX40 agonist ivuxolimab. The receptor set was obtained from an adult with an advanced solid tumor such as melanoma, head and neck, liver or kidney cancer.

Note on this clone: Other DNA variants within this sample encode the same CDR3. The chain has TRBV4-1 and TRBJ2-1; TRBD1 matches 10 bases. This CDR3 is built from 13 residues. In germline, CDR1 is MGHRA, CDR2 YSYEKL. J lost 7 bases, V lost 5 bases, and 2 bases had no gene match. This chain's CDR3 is CASSRTGGNEQFF. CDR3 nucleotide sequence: TGCGCCAGCAGCAGGACAGGGGGGAATGAGCAGTTCTTC.

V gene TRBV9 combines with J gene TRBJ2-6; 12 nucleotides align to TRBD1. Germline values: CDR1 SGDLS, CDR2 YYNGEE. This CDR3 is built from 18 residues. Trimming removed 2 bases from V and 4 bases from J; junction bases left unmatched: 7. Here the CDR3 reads CASSVPGQGAAGANVLTF. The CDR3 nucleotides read TGTGCCAGCAGCGTCCCGGGACAGGGGGCAGCGGGGGCCAACGTCCTGACTTTC.

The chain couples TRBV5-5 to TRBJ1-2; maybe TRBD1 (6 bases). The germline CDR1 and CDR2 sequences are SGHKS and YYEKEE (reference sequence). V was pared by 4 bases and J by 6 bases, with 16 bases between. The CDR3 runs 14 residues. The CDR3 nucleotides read TGTGCCAGCAGCCTCGCAACAGGGTTTGATGGCTACACCTTC. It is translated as CASSLATGFDGYTF.

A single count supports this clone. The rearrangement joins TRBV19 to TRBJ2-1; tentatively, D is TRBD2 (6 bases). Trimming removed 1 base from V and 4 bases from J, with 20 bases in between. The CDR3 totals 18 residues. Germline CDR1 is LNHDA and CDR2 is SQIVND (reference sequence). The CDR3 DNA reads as TGTGCCAGTAGTATAGGGTACCTAGCGCCTATACTTTACAATGAGCAGTTCTTC. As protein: CASSIGYLAPILYNEQFF.

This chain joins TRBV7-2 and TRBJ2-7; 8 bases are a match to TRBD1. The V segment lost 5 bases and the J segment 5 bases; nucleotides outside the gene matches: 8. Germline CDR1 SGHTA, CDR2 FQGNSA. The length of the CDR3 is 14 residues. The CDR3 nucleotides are TGTGCCAGCAGCCCACCGGACAGGGTCAACGAGCAGTACTTC. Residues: CASSPPDRVNEQYF.

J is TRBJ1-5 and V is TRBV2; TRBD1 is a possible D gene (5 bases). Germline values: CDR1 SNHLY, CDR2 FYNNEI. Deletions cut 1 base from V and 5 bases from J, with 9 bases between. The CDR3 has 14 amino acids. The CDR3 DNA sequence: TGTGCCAGCAGTGAAGGTCAGGGCGATCAGCCCCAGCATTTT. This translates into CASSEGQGDQPQHF.

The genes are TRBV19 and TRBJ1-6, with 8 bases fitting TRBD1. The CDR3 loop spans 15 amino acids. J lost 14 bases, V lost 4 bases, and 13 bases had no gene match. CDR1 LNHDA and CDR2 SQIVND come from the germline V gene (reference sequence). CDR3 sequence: CASSSGGTGPSALHF. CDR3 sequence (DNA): TGTGCCAGTAGTAGCGGTGGGACAGGCCCGTCGGCCCTCCACTTT.

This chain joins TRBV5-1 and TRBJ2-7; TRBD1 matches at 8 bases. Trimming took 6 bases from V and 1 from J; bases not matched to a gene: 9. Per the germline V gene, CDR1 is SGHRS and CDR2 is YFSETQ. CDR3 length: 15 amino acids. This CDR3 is CASNDGQGLSYEQYF. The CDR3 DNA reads TGCGCCAGCAACGACGGACAGGGTCTTTCCTACGAGCAGTACTTC.

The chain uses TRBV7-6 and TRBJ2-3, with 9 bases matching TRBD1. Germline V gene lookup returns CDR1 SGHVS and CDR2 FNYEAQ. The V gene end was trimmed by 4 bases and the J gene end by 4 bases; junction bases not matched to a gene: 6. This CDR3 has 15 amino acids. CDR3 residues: CASSSGTGMPDTQYF. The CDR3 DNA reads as TGTGCCAGCAGCTCCGGGACAGGGATGCCAGATACGCAGTATTTT.

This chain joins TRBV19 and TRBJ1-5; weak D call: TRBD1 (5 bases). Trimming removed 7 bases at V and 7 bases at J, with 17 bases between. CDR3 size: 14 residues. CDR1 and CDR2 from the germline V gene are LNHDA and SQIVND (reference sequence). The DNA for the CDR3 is TGTGCCAGTAACCCGGGACTTCCATGGCAGCCCCAGCATTTT. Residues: CASNPGLPWQPQHF.

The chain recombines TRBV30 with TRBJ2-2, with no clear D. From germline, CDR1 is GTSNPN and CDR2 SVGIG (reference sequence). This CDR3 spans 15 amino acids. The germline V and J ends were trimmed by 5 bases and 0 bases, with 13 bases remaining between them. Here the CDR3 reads CAWSPGTPNTGELFF. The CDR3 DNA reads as TGTGCCTGGTCCCCAGGCACACCGAACACCGGGGAGCTGTTTTTT.

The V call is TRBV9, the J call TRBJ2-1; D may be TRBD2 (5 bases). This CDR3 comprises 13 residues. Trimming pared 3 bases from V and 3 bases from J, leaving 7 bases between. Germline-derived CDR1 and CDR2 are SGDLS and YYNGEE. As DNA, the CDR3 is TGTGCCAGCAGCGCTGGACTCTACAATGAGCAGTTCTTC. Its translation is CASSAGLYNEQFF.

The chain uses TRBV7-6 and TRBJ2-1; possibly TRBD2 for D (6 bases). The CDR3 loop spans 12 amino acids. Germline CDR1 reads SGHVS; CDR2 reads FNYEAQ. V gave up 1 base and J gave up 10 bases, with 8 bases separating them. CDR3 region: CASSLEGGEQFF. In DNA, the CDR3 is TGTGCCAGCAGCTTAGAGGGAGGCGAGCAGTTCTTC.